These T cell receptor beta chains were read from a single sample in a study of blood T cell repertoires in COVID-19. Generated by immunoSEQ multiplex PCR, the TCRdb table keeps only in-frame clones and is missing some. In the table there are 65,000 to 100,000 clones, approximately 81% of which are singletons. The sequenced material came from peripheral blood. The receptor set was obtained from an elderly woman with acute or convalescent COVID-19. Each CDR3 is given with its conserved first and last residue. A D gene is named only where the DNA matches it firmly. Expanded clones get a size class; other rows say once, few or many, or leave the size out.

J gene	V gene	clone size	D gene	CDR3 DNA	CDR3 protein
TRBJ2-6	TRBV9	-	TRBD2	TGTGCCAGCAGTAGGACTAGCGGGGGTGGCGGCGGGGCCAACGTCCTGACTTTC	CASSRTSGGGGGANVLTF
TRBJ2-5	TRBV11-3	few	-	TGTGCCAGCAGCTTAGTGTCCTGGGGGGAAGAGACCCAGTACTTC	CASSLVSWGEETQYF
TRBJ1-1	TRBV3-1/TRBV3-2	-	-	TGTGCCAGCAGCCAAGGGGATCTGGGGGCCCGCTTT	CASSQGDLGARF
TRBJ2-1	TRBV7-2	-	TRBD2	TGTGCCAGCAGCCCGGGGGGTCCCGGTTATGAGCAGTTCTTC	CASSPGGPGYEQFF
TRBJ2-1	TRBV7-6	-	TRBD1	TGTGCCAGCAGCTCCCCGGGACAGGGGGCCTACAATGAGCAGTTCTTC	CASSSPGQGAYNEQFF
TRBJ2-3	TRBV7-8	-	TRBD2	TGTGCCAGCAGCCTCGGGGGGGCGACAGATACGCAGTATTTT	CASSLGGATDTQYF
TRBJ1-2	TRBV28	-	TRBD1	TGTGCCAGCAGTTTAGTACAGGGGTTGGGGAACTATGGCTACACCTTC	CASSLVQGLGNYGYTF
TRBJ1-2	TRBV6-6	-	TRBD1	TGTGCCAGCGGGACAGTTGTCGGCTACACCTTC	CASGTVVGYTF
TRBJ2-5	TRBV10-1	-	-	TGCGCCAGCAGTAGAGACTCAATCGGGACCCAGTACTTC	CASSRDSIGTQYF
TRBJ2-7	TRBV2	-	-	TGTGCCAGCAGCCAGAGACTAGACTACGAGCAGTACTTC	CASSQRLDYEQYF
TRBJ2-5	TRBV14	-	TRBD2	TGTGCCAGCAGCGTCGGGGGGGTCCAGACCCAGTACTTC	CASSVGGVQTQYF
TRBJ1-2	TRBV4-1	-	-	TGCGCCAGCAGCCAAGAAAAGGGAGAAGGGATGCGCTACACCTTC	CASSQEKGEGMRYTF
TRBJ2-4	TRBV10-3	-	-	TGTGCCATCAGTGAGTCTCGGGGGACAGCCAAAAACATTCAGTACTTC	CAISESRGTAKNIQYF
TRBJ1-2	TRBV7-3	-	-	TGTGCCAGCAGCTCGGATGGGGAGGGCTACACCTTC	CASSSDGEGYTF
TRBJ1-2	TRBV30	-	-	TGTGCCTGGAGCTTGACAGGAGCTAACTATGGCTACACCTTC	CAWSLTGANYGYTF
TRBJ2-5	TRBV7-7	-	TRBD1	TGTGCTAGCAGCTTAGGGGGACAGCAAGAGACCCAGTACTTC	CASSLGGQQETQYF
TRBJ2-3	TRBV19	-	TRBD2	TGTGCCAGCCGACTAGCGGGGGTTTCTAGCACAGATACGCAGTATTTT	CASRLAGVSSTDTQYF
TRBJ1-2	TRBV5-1	-	-	TGCGCCAGCAGCTTGGATCAGGGCAACTATGGCTACACCTTC	CASSLDQGNYGYTF
TRBJ1-5	TRBV5-1	-	TRBD1	TGCGCCAGCAGCAGCGGGACAGGGCCCAATCAGCCCCAGCATTTT	CASSSGTGPNQPQHF
TRBJ2-5	TRBV7-8	-	-	TGTGCCAGCAGCCCCGGACTGGAAGAGACCCAGTACTTC	CASSPGLEETQYF
TRBJ2-5	TRBV28	-	TRBD1	TGTGCCAGCAGCCCGGACAGGGGGCGAGGACAAGAGACCCAGTACTTC	CASSPDRGRGQETQYF
TRBJ2-4	TRBV5-8	-	-	TGTGCCAGCAGGCCCAGGCCCCGGGGGGCGTACATTCAGTACTTC	CASRPRPRGAYIQYF
TRBJ2-3	TRBV20-1	-	TRBD2	TGCAGTGCCAGTCCCCTAGCGGGGGGAGGATCAGATACGCAGTATTTT	CSASPLAGGGSDTQYF
TRBJ2-7	TRBV6-6	-	-	TGTGCCAGCAGTACGAGGGTTTCCTACGAGCAGTACTTC	CASSTRVSYEQYF
TRBJ2-5	TRBV7-9	-	-	TGTGCCAGCAGCCATTTCACTCTCTTCGAGACCCAGTACTTC	CASSHFTLFETQYF
TRBJ2-6	TRBV6-1	-	TRBD1	TGTGCCAGCAGTGAAGCGGGACAGGGGTCTCCTGGGGCCAACGTCCTGACTTTC	CASSEAGQGSPGANVLTF
TRBJ1-1	TRBV7-2	-	-	TGTGCCAGCAGCTCACACCAAAAACAGGTTGAAGCTTTCTTT	CASSSHQKQVEAFF
TRBJ1-6	TRBV5-4	-	-	TGTGCCAACACCAGACAGGTGGATAATTCACCCCTCCACTTT	CANTRQVDNSPLHF
TRBJ2-1	TRBV5-4	-	-	TGTGCCAGCAGCACCGGGACAAGCGATGAGCAGTTCTTC	CASSTGTSDEQFF
TRBJ2-1	TRBV28	-	TRBD2	TGTGCCAGCACCAAGAGGTGGCTAGCGGACTACAATGAGCAGTTCTTC	CASTKRWLADYNEQFF
TRBJ2-1	TRBV7-2	-	TRBD2	TGTGCCAGCAGCATGGTCAGGTTGGGACTAGTTTACAATGAGCAGTTCTTC	CASSMVRLGLVYNEQFF
TRBJ2-1	TRBV9	-	-	TGTGCCAGCAGCGTAGTCCCGAGCACCTACAATGAGCAGTTCTTC	CASSVVPSTYNEQFF
TRBJ2-2	TRBV7-3	-	-	TGTGCCAGCAGCTTAATGGGGAGGGGGACCGGGGAGCTGTTTTTT	CASSLMGRGTGELFF
TRBJ2-7	TRBV12-3/TRBV12-4	-	-	TGTGCCAGCAGCCGCTCGGGGGTCCACGAGCAGTACTTC	CASSRSGVHEQYF
TRBJ1-3	TRBV28	-	-	TGTGCCACCACCCTGAGCTCTGGAAACACCATATATTTT	CATTLSSGNTIYF
TRBJ1-3	TRBV7-3	-	-	TGTGCCAGCAGCCCCAACTCTGGAAACACCATATATTTT	CASSPNSGNTIYF
TRBJ2-2	TRBV7-8	-	TRBD1	TGTGCCAGCAGCCCACGGGACAGACGAACCGGGGAGCTGTTTTTT	CASSPRDRRTGELFF
TRBJ2-2	TRBV19	-	TRBD1	TGTGCCAGTAGTCCCCTCCCCCCCGCAGGGGGCAAGGGGTTCGGGGAGCTGTTTTTT	CASSPLPPAGGKGFGELFF
TRBJ2-7	TRBV24-1	-	TRBD1	TGTGCCACCAGTGGAGGGGGCAGGTACGAGCAGTACTTC	CATSGGGRYEQYF
TRBJ2-5	TRBV30	-	TRBD1	TGTGCCTGGAGTAGTAAGGGGGCAGGTGGAGAGACCCAGTACTTC	CAWSSKGAGGETQYF
TRBJ1-3	TRBV5-6	-	-	TGTGCCAGCAGCCCAACCGACAACTCTGGAAACACCATATATTTT	CASSPTDNSGNTIYF
TRBJ1-6	TRBV6-5	-	-	TGTGCCAGCAGTTACTCTGTTGGGCCGTATAATTCACCCCTCCACTTT	CASSYSVGPYNSPLHF